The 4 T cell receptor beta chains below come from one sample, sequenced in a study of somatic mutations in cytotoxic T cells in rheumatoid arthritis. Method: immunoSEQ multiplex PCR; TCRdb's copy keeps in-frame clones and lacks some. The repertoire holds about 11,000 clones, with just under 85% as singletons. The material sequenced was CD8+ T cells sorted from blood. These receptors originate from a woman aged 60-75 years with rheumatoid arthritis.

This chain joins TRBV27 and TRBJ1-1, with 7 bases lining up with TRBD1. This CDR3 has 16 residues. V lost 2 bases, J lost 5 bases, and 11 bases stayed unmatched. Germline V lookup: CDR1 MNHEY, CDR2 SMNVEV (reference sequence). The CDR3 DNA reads TGTGCCAGCAGTTTAAATGGCCCACAGGGGATGACTGAAGCTTTCTTT. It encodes CASSLNGPQGMTEAFF.

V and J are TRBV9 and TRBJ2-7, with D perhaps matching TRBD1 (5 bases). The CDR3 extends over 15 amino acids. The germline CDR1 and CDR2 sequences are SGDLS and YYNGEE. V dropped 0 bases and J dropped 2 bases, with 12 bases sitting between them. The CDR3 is CASSVASRGTYEQYF. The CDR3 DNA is TGTGCCAGCAGCGTAGCGTCAAGGGGCACCTACGAGCAGTACTTC.

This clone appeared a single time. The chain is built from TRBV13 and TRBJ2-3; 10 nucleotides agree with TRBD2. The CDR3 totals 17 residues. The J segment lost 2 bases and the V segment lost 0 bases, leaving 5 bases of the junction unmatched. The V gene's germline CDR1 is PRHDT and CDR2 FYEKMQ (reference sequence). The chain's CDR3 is CASSLGSSGSYTDTQYF. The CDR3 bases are TGTGCCAGCAGCTTAGGTTCTAGCGGGAGTTACACAGATACGCAGTATTTT.

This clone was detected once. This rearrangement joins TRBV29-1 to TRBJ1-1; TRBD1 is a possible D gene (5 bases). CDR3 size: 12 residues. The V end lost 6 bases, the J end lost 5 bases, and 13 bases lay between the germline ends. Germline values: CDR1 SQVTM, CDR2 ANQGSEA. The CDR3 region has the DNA TGCAGCGTCCGGTGGGGGGGGACTGAAGCTTTCTTT. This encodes CSVRWGGTEAFF. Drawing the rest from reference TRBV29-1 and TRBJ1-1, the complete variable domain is SAVISQKPSRDICQRGTSLTIQCQVDSQVTMMFWYRQQPGQSLTLIATANQGSEATYESGFVIDKFPISRPNLTFSTLTVSNMSPEDSSIYLCSVRWGGTEAFFGQGTRLTVV.